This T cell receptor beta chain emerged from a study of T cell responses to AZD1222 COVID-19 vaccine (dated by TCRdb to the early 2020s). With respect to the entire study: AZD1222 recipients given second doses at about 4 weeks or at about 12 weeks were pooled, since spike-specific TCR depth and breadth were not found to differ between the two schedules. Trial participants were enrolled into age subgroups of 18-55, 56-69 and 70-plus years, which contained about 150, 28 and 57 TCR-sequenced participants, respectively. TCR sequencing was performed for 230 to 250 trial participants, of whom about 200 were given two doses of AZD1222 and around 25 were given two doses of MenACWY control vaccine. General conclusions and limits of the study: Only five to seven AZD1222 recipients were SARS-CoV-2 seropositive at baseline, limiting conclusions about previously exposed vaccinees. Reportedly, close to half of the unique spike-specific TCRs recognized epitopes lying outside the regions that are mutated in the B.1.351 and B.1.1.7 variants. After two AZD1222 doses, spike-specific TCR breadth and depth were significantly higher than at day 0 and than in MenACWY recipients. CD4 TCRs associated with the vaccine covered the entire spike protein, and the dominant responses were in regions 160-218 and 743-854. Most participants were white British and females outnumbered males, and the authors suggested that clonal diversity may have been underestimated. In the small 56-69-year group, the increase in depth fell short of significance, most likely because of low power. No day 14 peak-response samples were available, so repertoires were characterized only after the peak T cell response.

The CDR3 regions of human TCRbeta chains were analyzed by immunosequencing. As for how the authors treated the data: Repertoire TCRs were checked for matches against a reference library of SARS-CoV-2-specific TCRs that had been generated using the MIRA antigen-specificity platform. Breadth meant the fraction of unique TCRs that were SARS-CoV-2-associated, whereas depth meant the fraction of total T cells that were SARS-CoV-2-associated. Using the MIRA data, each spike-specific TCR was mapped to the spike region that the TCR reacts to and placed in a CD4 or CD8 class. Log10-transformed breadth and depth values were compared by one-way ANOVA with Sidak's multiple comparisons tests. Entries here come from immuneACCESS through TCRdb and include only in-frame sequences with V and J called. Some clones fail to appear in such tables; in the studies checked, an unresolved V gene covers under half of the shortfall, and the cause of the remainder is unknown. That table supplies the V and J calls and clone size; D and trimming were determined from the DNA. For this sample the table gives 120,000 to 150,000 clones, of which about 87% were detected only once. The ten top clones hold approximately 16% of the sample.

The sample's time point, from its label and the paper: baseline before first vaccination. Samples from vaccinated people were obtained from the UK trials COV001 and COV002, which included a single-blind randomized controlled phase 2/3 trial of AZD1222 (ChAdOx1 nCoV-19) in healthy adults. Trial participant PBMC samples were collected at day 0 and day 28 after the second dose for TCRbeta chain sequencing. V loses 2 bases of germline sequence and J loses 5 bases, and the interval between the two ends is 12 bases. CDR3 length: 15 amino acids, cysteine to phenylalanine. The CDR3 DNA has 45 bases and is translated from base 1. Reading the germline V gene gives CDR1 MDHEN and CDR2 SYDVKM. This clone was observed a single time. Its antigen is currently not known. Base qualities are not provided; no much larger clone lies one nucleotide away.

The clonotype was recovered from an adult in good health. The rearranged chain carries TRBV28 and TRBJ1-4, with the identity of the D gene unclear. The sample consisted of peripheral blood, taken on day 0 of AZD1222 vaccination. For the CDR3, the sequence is CASSLGVGRNEKLFF. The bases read TGTGCCAGCAGTTTAGGTGTAGGGAGGAATGAAAAACTGTTTTTT.